This entry features one T cell receptor (beta chain) sequence. Sequencing was performed with immunoSEQ multiplex PCR; in TCRdb, only in-frame clones are kept and a portion is missing. The sample holds some 8,100 clones, under 85% seen once. This sample was included in a study of tumor-infiltrating lymphocytes in localized non-small cell lung cancer. The germline V gene has CDR1 SGHKS and CDR2 YYEKEE (reference sequence). Trimming took 0 bases from V and 0 from J, leaving 13 bases between them. The CDR3 extends over 16 amino acids. V usage is TRBV5-5 and J usage is TRBJ2-7; tentatively, D is TRBD2 (6 bases). Sequenced material: lung tumor tissue. The receptor comes from a human donor with non-small cell lung cancer. The CDR3 DNA is TGTGCCAGCAGCTTGGCCCCAGCGGGCGGCTCCTACGAGCAGTACTTC. This codes for CASSLAPAGGSYEQYF.